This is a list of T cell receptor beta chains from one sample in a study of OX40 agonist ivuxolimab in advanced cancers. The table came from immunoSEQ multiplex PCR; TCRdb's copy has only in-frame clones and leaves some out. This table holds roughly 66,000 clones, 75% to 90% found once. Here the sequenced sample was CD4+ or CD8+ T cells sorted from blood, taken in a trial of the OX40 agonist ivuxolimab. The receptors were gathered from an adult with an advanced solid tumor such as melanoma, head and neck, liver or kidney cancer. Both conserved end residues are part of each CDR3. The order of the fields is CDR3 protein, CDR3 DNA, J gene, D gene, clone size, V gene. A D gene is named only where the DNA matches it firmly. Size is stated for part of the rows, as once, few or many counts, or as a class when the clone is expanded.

CDR3: CASSPRQPYGYTF
DNA: TGTGCCAGCTCACCGAGGCAGCCCTATGGCTACACCTTC
J: TRBJ1-2
D: -
size: -
V: TRBV18

CDR3: CAWSMGGHGGELFF
DNA: TGTGCCTGGAGTATGGGGGGGCATGGCGGGGAGCTGTTTTTT
J: TRBJ2-2
D: -
size: -
V: TRBV30

CDR3: CASTKTGGDTEAFF
DNA: TGTGCCAGCACCAAAACAGGGGGGGACACTGAAGCTTTCTTT
J: TRBJ1-1
D: TRBD1
size: few
V: TRBV11-1

CDR3: CASSTRTGDTQYF
DNA: TGTGCCAGCAGCACCCGAACGGGAGATACGCAGTATTTT
J: TRBJ2-3
D: -
size: -
V: TRBV9

CDR3: CASSGGQQVATNEKLFF
DNA: TGCGCCAGCAGTGGGGGCCAACAGGTTGCAACTAATGAAAAACTGTTTTTT
J: TRBJ1-4
D: -
size: -
V: TRBV10-2

CDR3: CASNRAPNTGELFF
DNA: TGTGCCAGCAACAGAGCGCCGAACACCGGGGAGCTGTTTTTT
J: TRBJ2-2
D: -
size: once
V: TRBV6-1

CDR3: CASALGAGARGYTF
DNA: TGTGCCAGCGCCCTTGGGGCGGGGGCTAGGGGCTACACCTTC
J: TRBJ1-2
D: -
size: -
V: TRBV27

CDR3: CASSPQLYVGQYF
DNA: TGTGCCAGCTCACCACAGCTTTACGTGGGGCAGTACTTC
J: TRBJ2-7
D: -
size: -
V: TRBV18

CDR3: CASSLAVGGNTIYF
DNA: TGCGCCAGCAGCTTGGCCGTTGGGGGAAACACCATATATTTT
J: TRBJ1-3
D: -
size: -
V: TRBV5-1

CDR3: CASSLGGPISNTGELFF
DNA: TGTGCCAGCAGCTTAGGGGGCCCTATCTCTAACACCGGGGAGCTGTTTTTT
J: TRBJ2-2
D: -
size: -
V: TRBV11-3

CDR3: CASTAGTNTEAFF
DNA: TGTGCCAGCACGGCGGGAACGAACACTGAAGCTTTCTTT
J: TRBJ1-1
D: -
size: -
V: TRBV5-4

CDR3: CASRRGHGYTF
DNA: TGTGCCAGTCGGAGGGGGCATGGCTACACCTTC
J: TRBJ1-2
D: TRBD1
size: -
V: TRBV19

CDR3: CASSASYGGEKLFF
DNA: TGTGCCAGCAGTGCATCCTACGGGGGAGAAAAACTGTTTTTT
J: TRBJ1-4
D: -
size: -
V: TRBV6-5

CDR3: CASSLEGTEAFF
DNA: TGTGCCAGCAGCTTGGAGGGCACTGAAGCTTTCTTT
J: TRBJ1-1
D: -
size: -
V: TRBV5-4

CDR3: CASSLSWTTGETQYF
DNA: TGTGCCAGCAGCTTGTCTTGGACAACAGGGGAGACCCAGTACTTC
J: TRBJ2-5
D: -
size: -
V: TRBV5-6

CDR3: CASSQQGTGELFF
DNA: TGTGCCAGCAGCCAACAGGGCACCGGGGAGCTGTTTTTT
J: TRBJ2-2
D: -
size: -
V: TRBV7-9

CDR3: CAISESLSGNTIYF
DNA: TGTGCCATCAGTGAGTCACTTTCTGGAAACACCATATATTTT
J: TRBJ1-3
D: -
size: -
V: TRBV10-3

CDR3: CASSLLHNRGNTEAFF
DNA: TGTGCCAGCAGCTTGTTGCATAACAGGGGGAACACTGAAGCTTTCTTT
J: TRBJ1-1
D: TRBD1
size: -
V: TRBV5-6

CDR3: CAWDDGGIDHSPLHF
DNA: TGTGCCTGGGACGATGGGGGGATTGATCATTCACCCCTCCACTTT
J: TRBJ1-6
D: -
size: -
V: TRBV30

CDR3: CASSPRALSSYNEQFF
DNA: TGTGCCAGCAGCCCGCGGGCACTGAGCTCCTACAATGAGCAGTTCTTC
J: TRBJ2-1
D: -
size: once
V: TRBV7-2

CDR3: CASSPAGRYGYTF
DNA: TGTGCCAGCAGCCCCGCAGGGCGGTATGGCTACACCTTC
J: TRBJ1-2
D: -
size: few
V: TRBV7-6

CDR3: CASSGDGHNEQFF
DNA: TGTGCCAGCAGCGGGGACGGCCACAATGAGCAGTTCTTC
J: TRBJ2-1
D: -
size: -
V: TRBV5-6

CDR3: CASSEASDTQYF
DNA: TGTGCCAGCAGTGAGGCGTCAGATACGCAGTATTTT
J: TRBJ2-3
D: -
size: -
V: TRBV25-1

CDR3: CATSRGGDTEAFF
DNA: TGTGCCACCAGCAGAGGAGGGGACACTGAAGCTTTCTTT
J: TRBJ1-1
D: -
size: -
V: TRBV15

CDR3: CASSLGGKDSPLHF
DNA: TGCGCCAGCAGCTTGGGGGGCAAGGACTCACCCCTCCACTTT
J: TRBJ1-6
D: -
size: -
V: TRBV5-1

CDR3: CAWSWEGRIDEQYF
DNA: TGTGCCTGGAGTTGGGAGGGGCGAATTGACGAGCAGTACTTC
J: TRBJ2-7
D: TRBD2
size: -
V: TRBV30

CDR3: CASSPGGSGALYGYTF
DNA: TGCGCCAGCAGCCCAGGGGGGTCGGGGGCCCTCTATGGCTACACCTTC
J: TRBJ1-2
D: TRBD1
size: -
V: TRBV5-1

CDR3: CASSWTGANEQFF
DNA: TGTGCCAGCAGCTGGACAGGGGCAAATGAGCAGTTCTTC
J: TRBJ2-1
D: TRBD1
size: once
V: TRBV13

CDR3: CASTMTGFNSYEQYF
DNA: TGTGCCAGCACCATGACAGGGTTCAACTCCTACGAGCAGTACTTC
J: TRBJ2-7
D: -
size: -
V: TRBV21-1